This TCR beta chain was captured in a study of blood T cells in healthy people across ages. Study results and caveats: Across the age range, TCR beta diversity per million T cells fell in a roughly linear way. Fewer expanded clones and more diversity marked long-lived versus aged donors.

The CDR3 contains 14 residues. V was shortened by 6 bases and J by 1 base, with 12 bases between the two germline ends. Germline V gene data show CDR1 as ENHRY and CDR2 as SYGVKD. It was with a sample-barcoded 5' primer and a J-beta primer mix that a second PCR of about 6 to 12 cycles was run. One entry per CDR3 protein, called by TCRdb with MiXCR from the 5' RACE reads. This table holds over a million distinct CDR3 sequences, about 40% found once. In terms of origin and age, donors were healthy Caucasian individuals from Russia aged 6 to 90. Every sample yielded at least 7 million isolated PBMCs. Turning to this clonotype: Its cognate antigen is unknown.

The V call is TRBV10-3, the J call TRBJ2-5, with D perhaps assigned TRBD1 or TRBD2 (5 bases each). This receptor was identified in a woman under 30 in good health. The specimen sequenced was blood. DNA of the CDR3: TGTGCCATCAGCCCACCCGGGACCCAAGAGACCCAGTACTTC. Translation: CAISPPGTQETQYF.